This is a list of T cell receptor beta chains from one sample in a study of sequential checkpoint blockade in melanoma. Profiling relied on immunoSEQ multiplex PCR, and the TCRdb table lists in-frame clones only, not all of them. The profile shows under 20,000 clones, 56% of them singletons. This sample comprised CD8+ T cells sorted from blood (inferred from file names), obtained from a patient given nivolumab and ipilimumab in sequence. Receptor source: a human donor with melanoma. Both conserved end residues are part of each CDR3. The D gene is left open where the match is weak. Part of the rows lack a size; the others show once, few, many or a class for expanded clones.

size	D	V	J	CDR3	DNA
-	TRBD2	TRBV7-9	TRBJ2-5	CASDGGGLRPIQYF	TGTGCCAGCGATGGCGGGGGGCTACGTCCGATCCAGTACTTC
-	TRBD2	TRBV29-1	TRBJ2-1	CSVESGEREFYNEQFF	TGCAGCGTTGAGAGTGGCGAGCGGGAGTTCTACAATGAGCAGTTCTTC
-	-	TRBV30	TRBJ1-5	CAWSWGQGGQPQHF	TGTGCCTGGAGTTGGGGGCAGGGCGGTCAGCCCCAGCATTTT
-	-	TRBV7-6	TRBJ2-7	CASSPSTSSSYEQYF	TGTGCCAGCAGCCCATCGACAAGTAGCTCCTACGAGCAGTACTTC
-	-	TRBV27	TRBJ1-2	CASSLSKAAAVGYTF	TGTGCCAGCAGTTTATCGAAAGCGGCAGCCGTTGGCTACACCTTC
few	TRBD1	TRBV7-9	TRBJ2-7	CASSLQGARNEQYF	TGTGCCAGCAGCTTACAGGGGGCGCGGAACGAGCAGTACTTC
-	TRBD1	TRBV7-9	TRBJ2-7	CASSFLPGTDTSYEQYF	TGTGCCAGCAGCTTCTTGCCCGGGACAGACACATCCTACGAGCAGTACTTC
few	-	TRBV7-9	TRBJ2-1	CASSLDGQGQDEQFF	TGTGCCAGCAGCTTAGACGGGCAGGGCCAGGATGAGCAGTTCTTC
-	-	TRBV6-1	TRBJ2-1	CASSEVLANEQFF	TGTGCCAGCAGTGAAGTGCTAGCGAATGAGCAGTTCTTC
-	-	TRBV5-3	TRBJ2-2	CASRVGRTGELFF	TGTGCCAGCAGGGTTGGGCGCACCGGGGAGCTGTTTTTT
few	-	TRBV7-8	TRBJ1-5	CASSLVQGPSQPQHF	TGTGCCAGCAGCTTAGTACAGGGTCCTTCTCAGCCCCAGCATTTT
-	TRBD1	TRBV7-9	TRBJ2-2	CASSSQTGGLGYTGELFF	TGTGCCAGCAGCTCCCAGACAGGGGGCTTAGGGTACACCGGGGAGCTGTTTTTT